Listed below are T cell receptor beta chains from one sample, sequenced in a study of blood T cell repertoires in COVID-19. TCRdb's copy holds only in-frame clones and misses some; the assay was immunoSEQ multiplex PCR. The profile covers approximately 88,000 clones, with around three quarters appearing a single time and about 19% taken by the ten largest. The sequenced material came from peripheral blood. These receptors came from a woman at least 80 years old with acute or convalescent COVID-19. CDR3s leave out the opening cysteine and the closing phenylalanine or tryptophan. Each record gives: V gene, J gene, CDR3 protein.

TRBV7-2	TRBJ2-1	ASSSRGPGLVGNEQF
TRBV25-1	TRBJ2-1	ASQRDIPQF
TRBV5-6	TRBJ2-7	ASSLGEYEQY
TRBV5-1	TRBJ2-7	ASSSGTSGYEQY
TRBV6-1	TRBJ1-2	ASSEETGGRNGYT
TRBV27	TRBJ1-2	ASSISGTESPHT
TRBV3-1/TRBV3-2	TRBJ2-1	ASSQYSGRAYNEQF
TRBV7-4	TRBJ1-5	ASSSGQAPRDQPQH
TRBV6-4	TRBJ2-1	ASSSGTSGYNEQF
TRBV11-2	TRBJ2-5	ASSSNSQETQY
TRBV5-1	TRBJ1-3	ASSSTGPRSGNTIY
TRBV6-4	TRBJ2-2	ASSDQAGVTGELF
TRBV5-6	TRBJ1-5	ASSLADRANQPQH
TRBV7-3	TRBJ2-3	ASSQLGGTGLDTQY
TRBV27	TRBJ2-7	ASSSLGGAFHEQY
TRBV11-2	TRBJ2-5	ASSPGLAGRETQY
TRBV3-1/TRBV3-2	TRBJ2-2	ASSQAGTSGGAGGELF
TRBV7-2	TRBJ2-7	ASSLRTSGHEQY
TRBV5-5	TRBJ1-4	ASSLAQGNEKLF
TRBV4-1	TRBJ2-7	ASSQVVQGTYEQY
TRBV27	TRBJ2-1	ASGGSSYNEQF
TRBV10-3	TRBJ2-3	AISEREGTDTQY
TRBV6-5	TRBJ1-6	ASRMFGNSPLH
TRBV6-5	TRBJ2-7	ASSPGQGKQY
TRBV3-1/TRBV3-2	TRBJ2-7	ASSQERRGPSYEQY
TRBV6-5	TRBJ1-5	ASSYRGTGSNQPQH
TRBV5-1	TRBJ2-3	ASSVGGGNTDTQY